This TCR gamma chain stems from a study of Vδ1+ human thymocytes. CDR3 length equals 13 residues. From germline, CDR1 is GITISATS and CDR2 ISYDGTV (reference sequence). V lost 0 bases and J lost 4; bases outside the gene matches: 3. General study results and limits: TRD repertoires were essentially private, unlike widely shared TRG clonotypes. Despite high sort purity, roughly 19% of thymic T cell receptor delta sequences were Vdelta2. Thymic TRG and TRD repertoires appeared highly polyclonal, with Gaussian CDR3 length distributions.

The template was reverse-transcribed extracted RNA. CDR3 amplicons came from multiplex PCR with pooled V-gene forward and constant-region reverse primers. With CATT, TCRdb re-called clones from the multiplex PCR reads. The data contain some 9,000 gamma-chain clones, roughly three fifths of them singletons. Comments on this clone: The target antigen is unknown. Other DNA variants within this sample encode the same CDR3.

The V gene is TRGV9, the J gene TRGJ1 or TRGJ2. The J gene was not available in TCRdb and was assigned here by matching the DNA to germline segments. This sequence originates from a girl younger than two who had congenital heart surgery. Sequencing was performed on Vdelta1+ gamma-delta thymocytes from the thymus. Subset reported: FACS-sorted CD3+ TCRalphabeta- TCRVdelta1+ TCRVdelta2- thymocytes. The CDR3 is CALWEVSYYKKLF. The CDR3 bases are TGTGCCTTGTGGGAGGTGTCCTATTATAAGAAACTCTTT.